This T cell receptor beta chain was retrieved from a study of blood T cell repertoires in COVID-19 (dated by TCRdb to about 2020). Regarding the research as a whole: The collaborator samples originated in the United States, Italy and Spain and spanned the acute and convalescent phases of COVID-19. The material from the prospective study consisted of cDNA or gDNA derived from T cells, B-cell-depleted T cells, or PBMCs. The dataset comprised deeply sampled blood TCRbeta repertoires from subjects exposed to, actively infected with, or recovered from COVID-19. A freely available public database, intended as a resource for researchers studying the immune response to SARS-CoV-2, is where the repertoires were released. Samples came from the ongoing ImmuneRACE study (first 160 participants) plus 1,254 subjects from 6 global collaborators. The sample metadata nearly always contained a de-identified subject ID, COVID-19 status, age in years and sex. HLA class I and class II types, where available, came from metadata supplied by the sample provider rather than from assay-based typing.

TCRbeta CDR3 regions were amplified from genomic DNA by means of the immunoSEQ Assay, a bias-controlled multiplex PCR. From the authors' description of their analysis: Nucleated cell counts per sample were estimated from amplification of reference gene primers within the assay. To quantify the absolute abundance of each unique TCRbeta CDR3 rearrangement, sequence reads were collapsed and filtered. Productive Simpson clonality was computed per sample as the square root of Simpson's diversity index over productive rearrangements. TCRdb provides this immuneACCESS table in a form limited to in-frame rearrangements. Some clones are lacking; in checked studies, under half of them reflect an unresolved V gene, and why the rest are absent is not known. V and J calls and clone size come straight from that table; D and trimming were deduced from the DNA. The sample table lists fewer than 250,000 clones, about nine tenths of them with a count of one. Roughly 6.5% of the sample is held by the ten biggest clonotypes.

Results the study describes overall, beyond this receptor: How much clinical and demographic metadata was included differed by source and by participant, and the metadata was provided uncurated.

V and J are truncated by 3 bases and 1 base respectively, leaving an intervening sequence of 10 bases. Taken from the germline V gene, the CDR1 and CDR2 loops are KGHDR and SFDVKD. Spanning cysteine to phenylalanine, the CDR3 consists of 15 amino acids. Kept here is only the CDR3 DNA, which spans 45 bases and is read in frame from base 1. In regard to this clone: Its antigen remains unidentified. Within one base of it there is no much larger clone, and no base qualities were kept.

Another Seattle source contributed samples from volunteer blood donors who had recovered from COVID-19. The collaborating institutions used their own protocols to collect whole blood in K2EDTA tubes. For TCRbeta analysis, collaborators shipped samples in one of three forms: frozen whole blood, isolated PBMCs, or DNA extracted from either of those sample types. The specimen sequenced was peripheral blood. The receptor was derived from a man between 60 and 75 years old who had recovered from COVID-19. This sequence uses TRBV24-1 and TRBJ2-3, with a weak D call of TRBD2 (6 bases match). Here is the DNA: TGTGCCACCAGTGATCTCCCGGGAGGCACAGATACGCAGTATTTT. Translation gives CATSDLPGGTDTQYF.